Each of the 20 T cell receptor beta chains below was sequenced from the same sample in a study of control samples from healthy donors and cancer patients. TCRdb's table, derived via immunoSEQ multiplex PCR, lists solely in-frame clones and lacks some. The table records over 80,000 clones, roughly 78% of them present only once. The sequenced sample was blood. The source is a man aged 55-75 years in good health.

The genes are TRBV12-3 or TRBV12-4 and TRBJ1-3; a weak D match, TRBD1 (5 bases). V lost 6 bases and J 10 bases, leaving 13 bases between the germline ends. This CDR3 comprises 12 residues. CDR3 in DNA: TGTGCCAGCAGGGAAGGGGTCAGTACCATATATTTT. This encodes CASREGVSTIYF.

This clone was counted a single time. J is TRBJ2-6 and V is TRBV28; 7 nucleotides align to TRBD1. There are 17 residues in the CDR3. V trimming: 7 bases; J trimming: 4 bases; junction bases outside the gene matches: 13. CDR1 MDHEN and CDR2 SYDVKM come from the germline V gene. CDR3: CASTLDRDALGANVLTF. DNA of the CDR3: TGTGCCAGCACACTAGACAGGGACGCTCTGGGGGCCAACGTCCTGACTTTC.

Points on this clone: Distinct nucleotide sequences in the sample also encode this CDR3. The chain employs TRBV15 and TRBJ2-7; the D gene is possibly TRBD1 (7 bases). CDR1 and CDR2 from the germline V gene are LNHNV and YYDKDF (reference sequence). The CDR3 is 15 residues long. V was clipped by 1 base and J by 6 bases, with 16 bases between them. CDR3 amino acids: CATSRGGQGGSEQYF. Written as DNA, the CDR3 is TGTGCCACCAGCAGAGGGGGTCAGGGGGGATCCGAGCAGTACTTC.

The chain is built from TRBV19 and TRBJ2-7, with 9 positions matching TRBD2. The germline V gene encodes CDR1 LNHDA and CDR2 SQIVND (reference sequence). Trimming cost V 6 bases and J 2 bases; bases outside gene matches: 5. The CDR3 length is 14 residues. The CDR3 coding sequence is TGTGCCAGTAGCGCTAGCGGGGAGGCCTACGAGCAGTACTTC. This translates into CASSASGEAYEQYF.

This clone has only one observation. The CDR3 loop is CAISERGLAGHEQFF. The CDR3 DNA follows: TGTGCCATCAGTGAGAGAGGGCTAGCGGGCCATGAGCAGTTCTTC. The chain couples TRBV10-3 to TRBJ2-1, with TRBD2 matching 8 bases. The CDR3 length is 15 residues. The germline CDR1 and CDR2 sequences are ENHRY and SYGVKD. The junction had 8 bases not matched to a gene; V was cut back by 2 bases and J by 8 bases.

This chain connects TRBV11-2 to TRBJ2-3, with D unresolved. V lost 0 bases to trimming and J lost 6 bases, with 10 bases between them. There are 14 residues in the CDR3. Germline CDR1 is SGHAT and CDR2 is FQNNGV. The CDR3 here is CASSLDLDTDTQYF. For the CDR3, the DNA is TGTGCCAGCAGCTTAGATCTTGACACGGATACGCAGTATTTT.

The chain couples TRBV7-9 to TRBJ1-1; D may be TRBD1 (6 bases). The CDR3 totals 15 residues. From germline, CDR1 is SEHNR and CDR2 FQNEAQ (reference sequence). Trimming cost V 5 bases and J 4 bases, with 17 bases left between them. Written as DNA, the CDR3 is TGTGCCAGCAGCCCCTTATCGGGGGCGCGCACTGAAGCTTTCTTT. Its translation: CASSPLSGARTEAFF. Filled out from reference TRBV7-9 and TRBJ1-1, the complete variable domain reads DTGVSQNPRHKITKRGQNVTFRCDPISEHNRLYWYRQTLGQGPEFLTYFQNEAQLEKSRLLSDRFSAERPKGSFSTLEIQRTEQGDSAMYLCASSPLSGARTEAFFGQGTRLTVV.

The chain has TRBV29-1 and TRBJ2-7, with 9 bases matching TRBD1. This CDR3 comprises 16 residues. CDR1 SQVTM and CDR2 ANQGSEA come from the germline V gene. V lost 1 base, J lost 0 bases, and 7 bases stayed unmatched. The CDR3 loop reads CSVEGGTGSSSYEQYF. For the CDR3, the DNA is TGCAGCGTTGAAGGGGGGACAGGGTCCAGCTCCTACGAGCAGTACTTC.

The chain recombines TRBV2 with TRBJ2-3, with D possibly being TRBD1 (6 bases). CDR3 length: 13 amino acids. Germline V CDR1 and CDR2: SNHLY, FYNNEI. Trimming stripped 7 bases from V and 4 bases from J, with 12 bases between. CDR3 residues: CASNRDYADTQYF. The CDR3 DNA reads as TGTGCCAGCAACAGGGATTATGCAGATACGCAGTATTTT.

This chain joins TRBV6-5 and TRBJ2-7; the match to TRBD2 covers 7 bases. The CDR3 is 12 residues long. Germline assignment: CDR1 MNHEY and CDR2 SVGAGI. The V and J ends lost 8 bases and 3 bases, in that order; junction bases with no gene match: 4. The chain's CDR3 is CASGSSGYEQYF. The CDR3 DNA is TGTGCCAGCGGATCTAGCGGCTACGAGCAGTACTTC.

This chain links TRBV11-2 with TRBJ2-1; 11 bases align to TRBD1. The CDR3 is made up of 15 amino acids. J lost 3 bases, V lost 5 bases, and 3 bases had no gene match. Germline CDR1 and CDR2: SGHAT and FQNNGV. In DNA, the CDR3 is TGTGCCAGCAGCCGGACAGGGGGCTTCTACAATGAGCAGTTCTTC. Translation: CASSRTGGFYNEQFF. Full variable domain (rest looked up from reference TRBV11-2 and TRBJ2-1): EAGVAQSPRYKIIEKRQSVAFWCNPISGHATLYWYQQILGQGPKLLIQFQNNGVVDDSQLPKDRFSAERLKGVDSTLKIQPAKLEDSAVYLCASSRTGGFYNEQFFGPGTRLTVL.

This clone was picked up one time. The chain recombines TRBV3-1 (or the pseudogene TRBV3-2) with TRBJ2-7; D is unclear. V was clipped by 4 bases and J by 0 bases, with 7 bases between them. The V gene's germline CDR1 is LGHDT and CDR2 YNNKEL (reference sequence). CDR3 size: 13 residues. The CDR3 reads CASSRKASYEQYF. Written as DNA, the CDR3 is TGTGCCAGCAGCCGGAAGGCCTCCTACGAGCAGTACTTC.

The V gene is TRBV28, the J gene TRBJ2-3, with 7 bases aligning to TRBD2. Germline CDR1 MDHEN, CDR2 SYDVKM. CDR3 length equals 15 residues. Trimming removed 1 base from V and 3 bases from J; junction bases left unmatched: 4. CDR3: CASSLSASGTDTQYF. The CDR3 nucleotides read TGTGCCAGCAGTTTATCGGCTAGCGGAACAGATACGCAGTATTTT.

Written as DNA, the CDR3 is TGTGCCAGCAGTGAAGAGGGGTGGGCGATAGAGGAAAAACTGTTTTTT. Its protein is CASSEEGWAIEEKLFF. The rearrangement uses TRBV2 and TRBJ1-4; the D gene is possibly TRBD1 (5 bases). Germline V gene lookup returns CDR1 SNHLY and CDR2 FYNNEI. This CDR3 region has 16 residues. V shed 1 base and J shed 8 bases, with 17 bases lying between them.

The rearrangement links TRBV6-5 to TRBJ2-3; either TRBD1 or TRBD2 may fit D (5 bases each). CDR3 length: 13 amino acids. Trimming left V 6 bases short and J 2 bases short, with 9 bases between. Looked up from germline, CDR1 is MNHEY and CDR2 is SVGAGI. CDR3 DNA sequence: TGTGCCAGCAGCCGAGGGGTCACAGATACGCAGTATTTT. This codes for CASSRGVTDTQYF.

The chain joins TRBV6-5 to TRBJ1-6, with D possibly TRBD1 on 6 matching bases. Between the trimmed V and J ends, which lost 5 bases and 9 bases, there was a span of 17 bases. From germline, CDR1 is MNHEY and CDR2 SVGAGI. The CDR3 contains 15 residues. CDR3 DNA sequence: TGTGCCAGCAGTCCACAGGGTTTCGGTAGTTCACCCCTCCACTTT. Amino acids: CASSPQGFGSSPLHF.

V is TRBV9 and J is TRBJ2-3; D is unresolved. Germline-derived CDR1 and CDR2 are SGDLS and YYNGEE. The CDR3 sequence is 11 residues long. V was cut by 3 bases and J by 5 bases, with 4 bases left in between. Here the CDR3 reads CASSERDTQYF. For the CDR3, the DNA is TGTGCCAGCAGCGAGAGAGATACGCAGTATTTT.

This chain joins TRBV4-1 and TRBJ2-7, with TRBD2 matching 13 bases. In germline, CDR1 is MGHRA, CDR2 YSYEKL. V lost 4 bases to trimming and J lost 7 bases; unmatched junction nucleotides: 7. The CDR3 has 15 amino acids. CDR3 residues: CASSPIPGLAGEQYF. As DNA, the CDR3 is TGCGCCAGCAGCCCAATCCCGGGACTAGCGGGAGAGCAGTACTTC.

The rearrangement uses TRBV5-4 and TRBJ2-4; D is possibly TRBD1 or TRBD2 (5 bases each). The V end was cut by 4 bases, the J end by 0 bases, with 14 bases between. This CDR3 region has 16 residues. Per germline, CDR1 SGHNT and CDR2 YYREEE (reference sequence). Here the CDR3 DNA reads TGTGCCAGCAGCCACAACGGGGCGTCAGCCAAAAACATTCAGTACTTC. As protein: CASSHNGASAKNIQYF.

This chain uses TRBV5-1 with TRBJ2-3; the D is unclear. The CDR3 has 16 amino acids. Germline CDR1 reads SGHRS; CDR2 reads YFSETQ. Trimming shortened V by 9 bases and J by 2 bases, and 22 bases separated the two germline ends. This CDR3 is CATRILPSGLTDTQYF. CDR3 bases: TGCGCCACCCGAATCCTTCCGTCCGGCCTCACAGATACGCAGTATTTT.